The 8 T cell receptor beta chains reported below all come from one sample, sequenced in a study of T-cell memory formation after mild COVID-19. One entry per CDR3 protein, called by TCRdb with MiXCR from the 5' RACE reads. The profile shows about 290,000 distinct CDR3 sequences, approximately 16% of them singletons. Sequencing input: PBMCs or a T cell subset sorted from them (not recorded which). The receptors were gathered from a man between 18 and 29 years old who had mild COVID-19 (a few samples of this study predate the infection). Cell type and time point are not known.

Details on this clonotype: One end of the junction is discordant with germline, which a read error may explain. Written as DNA, the CDR3 is TGTGCCATCAACCAGCGGGGGGGACAAGAGACCCAGCACTTC. Encoded protein: CAINQRGGQETQHF. This rearrangement joins TRBV10-3 to TRBJ2-5; 10 nucleotides align to TRBD2. Germline V gene sequence: CDR1 ENHRY, CDR2 SYGVKD. The CDR3 spans 14 residues.

V is TRBV6-2 or TRBV6-3 and J is TRBJ2-1, with D tentatively TRBD2 (6 bases). The germline CDR1 and CDR2 sequences are MNHEY and SVGEGT. Trimming removed 7 bases from V and 5 bases from J, with 9 bases in between. The CDR3 has 12 amino acids. The CDR3: CASKGLDNEQFF. In DNA, the CDR3 is TGTGCCAGCAAGGGACTTGACAATGAGCAGTTCTTC.

This clonotype was detected ten times or more. The gene calls are TRBV12-3 or TRBV12-4 and TRBJ2-5; TRBD1 is a possible D gene (5 bases). The V end lost 6 bases, the J end lost 1 base, and 9 bases lay between the germline ends. The CDR3 length is 13 residues. The CDR3 loop is CASRRTRQETQYF. For the CDR3, the DNA is TGTGCCAGCAGAAGGACACGCCAAGAGACCCAGTACTTC.

This clonotype was detected only a few times. The rearrangement uses TRBV7-9 and TRBJ2-1; 7 bases align to TRBD1. V lost 5 bases to trimming and J lost 3 bases; unmatched junction nucleotides: 7. The CDR3 runs 15 residues. Germline V lookup: CDR1 SEHNR, CDR2 FQNEAQ (reference sequence). The CDR3 DNA follows: TGTGCCAGCAGCCTACAGGGGACCCTCTACAATGAGCAGTTCTTC. It yields the protein CASSLQGTLYNEQFF.

This clonotype was counted only a few times. The genes are TRBV20-1 and TRBJ2-4; no firm D call. Trimming took off 1 base at V and 5 bases at J, with 9 bases between the two ends. The length of the CDR3 is 13 residues. Germline-derived CDR1 and CDR2 are DFQATT and SNEGSKA (reference sequence). The CDR3 bases are TGCAGTGCTAGAGGACCTCTCGAAAACATTCAGTACTTC. Translation gives CSARGPLENIQYF.

This clonotype was observed a few times. V gene TRBV5-1 combines with J gene TRBJ1-4, with D perhaps matching TRBD1 (6 bases). V was cut by 2 bases and J by 8 bases, with 19 bases left in between. This CDR3 spans 16 amino acids. CDR1 is SGHRS and CDR2 is YFSETQ in the germline V gene. The CDR3 region has the DNA TGCGCCAGCAGCTTACAGGGTAATCGGAAGGAAGAAAAACTGTTTTTT. It specifies CASSLQGNRKEEKLFF. The variable domain in full, completed from reference TRBV5-1 and TRBJ1-4, reads KAGVTQTPRYLIKTRGQQVTLSCSPISGHRSVSWYQQTPGQGLQFLFEYFSETQRNKGNFPGRFSGRQFSNSRSEMNVSTLELGDSALYLCASSLQGNRKEEKLFFGSGTQLSVL.

This sequence joins TRBV7-2 and TRBJ1-2, with 8 bases that match TRBD1. Germline CDR1 SGHTA, CDR2 FQGNSA. This CDR3 contains 14 residues. Trimming at V came to 5 bases and at J to 4 bases, leaving 6 bases not matched to a gene. The CDR3 region is CASSPDRESYGYTF. In DNA form, the CDR3 reads TGTGCCAGCAGCCCGGACAGGGAGTCCTATGGCTACACCTTC.

This clonotype has a handful of counts. This chain links TRBV7-9 with TRBJ1-6; D gene uncertain. Looked up from germline, CDR1 is SEHNR and CDR2 is FQNEAQ (reference sequence). Trimming stripped 1 base from V and 1 base from J, with 14 bases between. CDR3 length: 18 residues. CDR3 loop: CASSLVRQAASYNSPLHF. CDR3 DNA: TGTGCCAGCAGCTTAGTACGGCAGGCCGCGTCCTATAATTCACCCCTCCACTTT.